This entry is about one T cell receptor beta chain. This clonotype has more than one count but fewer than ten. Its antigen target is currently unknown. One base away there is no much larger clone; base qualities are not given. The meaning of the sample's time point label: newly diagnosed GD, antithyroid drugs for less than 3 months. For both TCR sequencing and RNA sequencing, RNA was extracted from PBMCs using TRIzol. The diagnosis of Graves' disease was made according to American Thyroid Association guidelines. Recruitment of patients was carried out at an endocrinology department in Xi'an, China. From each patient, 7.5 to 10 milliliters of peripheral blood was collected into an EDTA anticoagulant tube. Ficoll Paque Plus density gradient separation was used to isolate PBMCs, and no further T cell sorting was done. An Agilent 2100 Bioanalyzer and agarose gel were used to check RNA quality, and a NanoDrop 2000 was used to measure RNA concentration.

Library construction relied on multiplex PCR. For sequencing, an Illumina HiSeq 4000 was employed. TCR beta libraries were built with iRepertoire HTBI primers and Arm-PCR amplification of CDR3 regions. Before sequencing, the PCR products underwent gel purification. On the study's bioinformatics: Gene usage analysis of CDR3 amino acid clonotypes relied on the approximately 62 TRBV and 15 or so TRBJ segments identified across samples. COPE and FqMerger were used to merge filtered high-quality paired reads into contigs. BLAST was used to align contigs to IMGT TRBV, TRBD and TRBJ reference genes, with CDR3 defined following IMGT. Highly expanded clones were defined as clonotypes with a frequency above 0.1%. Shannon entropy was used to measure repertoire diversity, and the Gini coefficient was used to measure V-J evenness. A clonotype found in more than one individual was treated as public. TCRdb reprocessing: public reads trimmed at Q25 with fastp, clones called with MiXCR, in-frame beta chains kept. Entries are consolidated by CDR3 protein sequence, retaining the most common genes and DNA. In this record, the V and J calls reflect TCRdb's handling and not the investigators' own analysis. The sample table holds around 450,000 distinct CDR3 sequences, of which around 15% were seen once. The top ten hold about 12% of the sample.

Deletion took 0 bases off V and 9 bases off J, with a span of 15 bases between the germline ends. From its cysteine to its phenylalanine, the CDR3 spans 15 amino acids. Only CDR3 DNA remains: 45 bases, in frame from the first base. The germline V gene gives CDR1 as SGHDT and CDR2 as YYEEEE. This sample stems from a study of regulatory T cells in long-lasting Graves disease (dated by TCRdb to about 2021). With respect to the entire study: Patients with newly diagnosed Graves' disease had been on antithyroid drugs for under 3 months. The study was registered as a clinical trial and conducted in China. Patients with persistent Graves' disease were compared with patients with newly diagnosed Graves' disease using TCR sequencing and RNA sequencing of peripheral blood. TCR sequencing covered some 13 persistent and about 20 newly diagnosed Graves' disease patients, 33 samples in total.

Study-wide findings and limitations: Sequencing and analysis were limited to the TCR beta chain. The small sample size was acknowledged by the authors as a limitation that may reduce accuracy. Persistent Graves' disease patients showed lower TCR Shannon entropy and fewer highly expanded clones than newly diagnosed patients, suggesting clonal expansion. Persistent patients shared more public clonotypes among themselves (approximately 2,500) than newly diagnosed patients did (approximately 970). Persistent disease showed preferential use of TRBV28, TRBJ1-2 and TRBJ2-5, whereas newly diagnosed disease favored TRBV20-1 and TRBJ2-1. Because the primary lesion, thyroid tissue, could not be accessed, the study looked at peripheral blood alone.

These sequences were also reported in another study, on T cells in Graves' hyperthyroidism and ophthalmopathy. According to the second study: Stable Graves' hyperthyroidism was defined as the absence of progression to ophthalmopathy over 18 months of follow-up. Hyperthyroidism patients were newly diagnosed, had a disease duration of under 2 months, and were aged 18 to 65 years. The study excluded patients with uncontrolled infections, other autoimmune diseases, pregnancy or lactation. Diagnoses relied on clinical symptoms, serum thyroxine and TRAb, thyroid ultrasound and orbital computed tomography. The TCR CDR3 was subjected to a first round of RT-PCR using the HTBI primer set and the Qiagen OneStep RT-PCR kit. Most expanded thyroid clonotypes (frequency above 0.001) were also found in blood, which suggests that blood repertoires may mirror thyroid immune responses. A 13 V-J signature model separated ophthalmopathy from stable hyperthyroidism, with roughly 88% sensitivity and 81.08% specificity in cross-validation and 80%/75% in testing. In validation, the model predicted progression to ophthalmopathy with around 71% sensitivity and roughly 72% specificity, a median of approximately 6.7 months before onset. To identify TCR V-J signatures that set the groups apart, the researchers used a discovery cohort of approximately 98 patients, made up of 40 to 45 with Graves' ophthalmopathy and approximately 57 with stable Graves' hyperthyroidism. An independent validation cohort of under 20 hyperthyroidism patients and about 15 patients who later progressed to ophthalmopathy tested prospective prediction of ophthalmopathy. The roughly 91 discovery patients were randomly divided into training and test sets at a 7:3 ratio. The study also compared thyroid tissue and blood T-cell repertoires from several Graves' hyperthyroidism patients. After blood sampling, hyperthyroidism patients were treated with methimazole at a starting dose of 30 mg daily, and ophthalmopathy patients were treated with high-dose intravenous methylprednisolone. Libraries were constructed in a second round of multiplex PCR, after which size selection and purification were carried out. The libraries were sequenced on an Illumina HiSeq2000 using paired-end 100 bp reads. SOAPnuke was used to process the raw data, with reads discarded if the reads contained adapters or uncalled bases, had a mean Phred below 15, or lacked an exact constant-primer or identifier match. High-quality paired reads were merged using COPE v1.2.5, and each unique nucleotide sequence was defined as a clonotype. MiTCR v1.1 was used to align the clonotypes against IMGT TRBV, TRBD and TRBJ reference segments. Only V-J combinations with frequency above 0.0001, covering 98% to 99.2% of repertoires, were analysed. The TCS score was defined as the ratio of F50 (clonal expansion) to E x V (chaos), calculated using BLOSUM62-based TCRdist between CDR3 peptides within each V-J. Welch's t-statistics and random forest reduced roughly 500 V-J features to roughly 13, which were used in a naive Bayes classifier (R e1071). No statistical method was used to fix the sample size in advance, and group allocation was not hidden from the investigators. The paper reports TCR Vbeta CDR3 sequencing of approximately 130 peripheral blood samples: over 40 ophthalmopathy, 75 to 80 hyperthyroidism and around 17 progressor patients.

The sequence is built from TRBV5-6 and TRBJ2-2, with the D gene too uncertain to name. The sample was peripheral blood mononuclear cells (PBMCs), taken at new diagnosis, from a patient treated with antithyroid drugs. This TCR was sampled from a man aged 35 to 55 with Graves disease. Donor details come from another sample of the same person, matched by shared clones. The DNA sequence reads TGTGCCAGCAGCTTGGAGTTTCATTCCGATCGGGAGCTGTTTTTT. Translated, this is CASSLEFHSDRELFF.